Presented here are 17 T cell receptor beta chains from one specimen sequenced in a study of cytomegalovirus exposure and HLA in healthy donors. With 60 Vbeta and 13 Jbeta primers, the PCR was carried out. Clones were read by immunoSEQ multiplex PCR, and TCRdb kept only the in-frame ones, dropping some. The sample has some 170,000 clones, about 69% seen once. Sequencing was carried out using PBMCs. All receptors derive from a human donor in good health.

The gene calls are TRBV2 and TRBJ2-5, with TRBD1 matching 7 bases. The length of the CDR3 is 16 residues. The V and J ends lost 1 base and 5 bases, in that order; junction bases with no gene match: 10. The germline gives CDR1 SNHLY, CDR2 FYNNEI. CDR3 region: CASSEGGHRGPETQYF. In DNA form, the CDR3 reads TGTGCCAGCAGTGAAGGGGGGCACAGGGGCCCGGAGACCCAGTACTTC.

V is TRBV5-8 and J is TRBJ1-2; no clear D gene. The germline V gene has CDR1 SGHTS and CDR2 YDEGEE. Trimming stripped 4 bases from V and 8 bases from J, with 15 bases between. The CDR3 runs 13 residues. The CDR3 protein is CASSVVPPEGYTF. CDR3 DNA sequence: TGTGCCAGCAGCGTGGTACCTCCGGAGGGCTACACCTTC.

This chain links TRBV9 with TRBJ2-5; TRBD1 matches at 9 bases. Per germline, CDR1 SGDLS and CDR2 YYNGEE. V lost 5 bases to trimming and J lost 4 bases; unmatched junction nucleotides: 6. The CDR3 consists of 14 residues. CDR3 in amino acids: CASSLQGATETQYF. The CDR3 coding sequence is TGTGCCAGCAGTCTACAGGGGGCGACAGAGACCCAGTACTTC. The whole variable domain, filled in from reference TRBV9 and TRBJ2-5, reads DSGVTQTPKHLITATGQRVTLRCSPRSGDLSVYWYQQSLDQGLQFLIQYYNGEERAKGNILERFSAQQFPDLHSELNLSSLELGDSALYFCASSLQGATETQYFGPGTRLLVL.

This clone occurred once. The V and J genes are TRBV5-1 and TRBJ2-1; D perhaps matches TRBD1 (5 bases). The CDR3 is 15 residues long. V was clipped by 2 bases and J by 8 bases, with 17 bases between them. Per the germline V gene, CDR1 is SGHRS and CDR2 is YFSETQ. CDR3 loop: CASSLWAGQTYEQFF. The DNA of the CDR3 is TGCGCCAGCAGCTTATGGGCAGGGCAGACGTATGAGCAGTTCTTC.

The V call is TRBV5-1, the J call TRBJ2-1; D possibly corresponds to TRBD1 (5 bases). CDR1 is SGHRS and CDR2 is YFSETQ in the germline V gene. V was clipped by 5 bases and J by 2 bases, with 11 bases between them. This CDR3 has 14 residues. CDR3 bases: TGCGCCAGCAGTTGGACACCCACCTACAATGAGCAGTTCTTC. It translates to CASSWTPTYNEQFF.

V is TRBV7-3 and J is TRBJ2-5, with 8 bases fitting TRBD2. The CDR3 spans 16 residues. Germline V gene data show CDR1 as SGHTA and CDR2 as FQGTGA. The V segment lost 5 bases and the J segment 2 bases; nucleotides outside the gene matches: 10. This CDR3 is CASSLWGRGAQETQYF. The CDR3 DNA reads TGTGCCAGCAGCCTCTGGGGGCGGGGGGCGCAAGAGACCCAGTACTTC.

The chain joins TRBV7-9 to TRBJ2-7; possibly TRBD1 for D (6 bases). Germline V gene lookup returns CDR1 SEHNR and CDR2 FQNEAQ (reference sequence). The CDR3 covers 13 residues. V was cut by 5 bases and J by 6 bases, with 14 bases left in between. The CDR3 nucleotides are TGTGCCAGCAGCCCCAGGGGAGACGGCGAGCAGTACTTC. Protein: CASSPRGDGEQYF. Drawing the rest from reference TRBV7-9 and TRBJ2-7, the complete variable domain is DTGVSQNPRHKITKRGQNVTFRCDPISEHNRLYWYRQTLGQGPEFLTYFQNEAQLEKSRLLSDRFSAERPKGSFSTLEIQRTEQGDSAMYLCASSPRGDGEQYFGPGTRLTVT.

V usage is TRBV7-8 and J usage is TRBJ1-6; 7 bases map to TRBD1. V dropped 5 bases and J dropped 8; count of bases not matched to a gene: 15. The CDR3 has 17 amino acids. Germline values: CDR1 SGHVS, CDR2 FQNEAQ. DNA for the CDR3: TGTGCCAGCAGCCCAGATATGGGACAGCTAATGTATTCACCCCTCCACTTT. This codes for CASSPDMGQLMYSPLHF.

The chain couples TRBV29-1 to TRBJ1-2; D remains ambiguous. Trimming removed 4 bases from V and 6 bases from J, with 15 bases in between. The germline V gene has CDR1 SQVTM and CDR2 ANQGSEA. The CDR3 loop spans 13 amino acids. The CDR3 loop is CSVGSSDFDGYTF. The CDR3, as DNA: TGCAGCGTTGGGTCCAGCGACTTTGATGGCTACACCTTC.

Only a few counts were recorded for this clone. The J gene is TRBJ1-5, the V gene TRBV13, with a weak D call TRBD1 (6 bases). V lost 0 bases and J 5 bases, leaving 8 bases between the germline ends. CDR3 length equals 14 residues. Germline V gene lookup returns CDR1 PRHDT and CDR2 FYEKMQ (reference sequence). The CDR3 region has the DNA TGTGCCAGCAGCTTAGGGACAGGCCATCAGCCCCAGCATTTT. As protein: CASSLGTGHQPQHF.

The genes are TRBV7-3 and TRBJ2-3; 9 bases fit TRBD2. This CDR3 is 15 amino acids long. Trimming cost V 2 bases and J 4 bases; bases outside gene matches: 4. Germline loops: CDR1 SGHTA, CDR2 FQGTGA. CDR3 loop: CASSLGGGAADTQYF. The CDR3 DNA sequence: TGTGCCAGCAGCTTAGGCGGGGGGGCCGCAGATACGCAGTATTTT.

This sequence joins TRBV6-5 and TRBJ1-5; D unclear. V lost 7 bases to trimming and J lost 11 bases, with 15 bases between them. In germline, CDR1 is MNHEY, CDR2 SVGAGI. This CDR3 is built from 12 residues. The CDR3 sequence is CASTPLRPAQHF. The DNA of the CDR3 is TGTGCCAGCACCCCCCTTCGTCCAGCCCAGCATTTT.

The chain links TRBV21-1 to TRBJ2-1; whether TRBD1, the table's D call, matches the DNA was not checked. TRBV21-1 is marked as a pseudogene. The CDR3 runs to 15 residues. DNA of the CDR3: TGTGCCAGCAGGACAGGCAGGGTTTTCAACAATGAGCAGTTCTTC. As protein: CASRTGRVFNNEQFF.

V gene TRBV6-1 combines with J gene TRBJ2-7, with TRBD1 as a possible D gene (7 bases). Trimming pared 6 bases from V and 3 bases from J, leaving 18 bases between. The CDR3 is 15 residues long. Germline CDR1 is MNHNS and CDR2 is SASEGT. CDR3 bases: TGTGCCAGCAGCTCCCTGGAGGGGGCAAGCTACGAGCAGTACTTC. Protein product: CASSSLEGASYEQYF.

This chain joins TRBV2 and TRBJ1-6; 8 nucleotides line up with TRBD1. The junction had 7 bases not matched to a gene; V was cut back by 8 bases and J by 7 bases. Per the germline V gene, CDR1 is SNHLY and CDR2 is FYNNEI. The CDR3 is made up of 14 amino acids. In DNA form, the CDR3 reads TGTGCCAGCGGTCCACAGGGGGGAAATTCACCCCTCCACTTT. This encodes CASGPQGGNSPLHF.

As for this clone: Other nucleotide sequences in the sample specify the same CDR3. This chain joins TRBV6-5 and TRBJ1-2; D gene uncertain. V was shortened by 0 bases and J by 4 bases, with 6 bases between the two germline ends. The CDR3 covers 13 residues. CDR1 and CDR2 (germline): MNHEY, SVGAGI. The CDR3 reads CASSYSGGYGYTF. CDR3 in DNA: TGTGCCAGCAGTTACTCAGGAGGCTATGGCTACACCTTC.

V is TRBV5-4 and J is TRBJ1-1; 7 bases match TRBD1. CDR1 is SGHNT, CDR2 YYREEE, per germline (reference sequence). The CDR3 loop spans 14 amino acids. V was pared by 3 bases and J by 11 bases, with 13 bases of the junction left unmatched. CDR3 in DNA: TGTGCCAGCAGCTCTGTTCGACAGGGATTGGGTGCTTTCTTT. The encoded protein is CASSSVRQGLGAFF. Supplemented by reference TRBV5-4 and TRBJ1-1, the full variable domain reads ETGVTQSPTHLIKTRGQQVTLRCSSQSGHNTVSWYQQALGQGPQFIFQYYREEENGRGNFPPRFSGLQFPNYSSELNVNALELDDSALYLCASSSVRQGLGAFFGQGTRLTVV.